The text below deals with one T cell receptor (beta chain). Its antigen remains unknown. This entry belongs to a study of cytomegalovirus exposure and HLA in healthy donors. Study results and caveats: Altogether, 164 TCR beta chains were recorded as cytomegalovirus-associated.

The CDR3 totals 16 residues. Per the germline V gene, CDR1 is PRHDT and CDR2 is FYEKMQ (reference sequence). V was clipped by 5 bases and J by 4 bases; unmatched bases: 7. PCR primers comprised 60 Vbeta and 13 Jbeta primers. Produced via immunoSEQ multiplex PCR; TCRdb's table is partial and in-frame only. The data hold around 130,000 clones, with about three quarters observed a single time. This sequence originates from an older woman in good health and CMV-seropositive. The chain recombines TRBV13 with TRBJ2-3, with TRBD2 identical over 12 bases. The sample consisted of PBMCs. CDR3: CASSLDLAGGADTQYF. Here the CDR3 DNA reads TGTGCCAGCAGCCTGGATCTAGCGGGGGGGGCAGATACGCAGTATTTT.